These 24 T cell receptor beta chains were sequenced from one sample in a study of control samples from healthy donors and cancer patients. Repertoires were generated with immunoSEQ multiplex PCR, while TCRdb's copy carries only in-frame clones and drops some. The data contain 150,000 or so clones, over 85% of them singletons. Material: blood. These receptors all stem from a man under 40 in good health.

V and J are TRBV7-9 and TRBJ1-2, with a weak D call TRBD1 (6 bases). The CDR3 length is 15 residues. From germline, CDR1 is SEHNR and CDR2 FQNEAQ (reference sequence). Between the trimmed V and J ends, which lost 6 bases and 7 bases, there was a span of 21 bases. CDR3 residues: CASSSGTLSQRGYTF. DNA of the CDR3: TGTGCCAGCAGTTCCGGGACACTATCTCAGCGTGGCTACACCTTC.

The CDR3 loop is CASSGTGRAYEQYF. CDR3 in DNA: TGTGCCAGCAGCGGGACAGGGAGAGCCTACGAGCAGTACTTC. The chain uses TRBV5-6 and TRBJ2-7; 9 bases are a match to TRBD1. CDR3 length: 14 amino acids. V shed 4 bases and J 2 bases; nucleotides not matched to a gene: 4. The V gene's germline CDR1 is SGHDT and CDR2 YYEEEE.

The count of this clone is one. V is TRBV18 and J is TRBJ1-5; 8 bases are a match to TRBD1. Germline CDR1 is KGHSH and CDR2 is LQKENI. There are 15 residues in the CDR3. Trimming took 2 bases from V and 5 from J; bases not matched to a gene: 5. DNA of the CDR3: TGTGCCAGCTCACCAAGAACAGGGGGATATCAGCCCCAGCATTTT. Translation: CASSPRTGGYQPQHF.

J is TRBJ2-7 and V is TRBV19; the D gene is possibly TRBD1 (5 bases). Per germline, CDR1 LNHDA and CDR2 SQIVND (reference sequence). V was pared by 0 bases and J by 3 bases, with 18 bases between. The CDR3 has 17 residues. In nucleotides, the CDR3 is TGTGCCAGTAGTATAGATCTGCAGGGAACCTTTTTCTACGAGCAGTACTTC. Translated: CASSIDLQGTFFYEQYF. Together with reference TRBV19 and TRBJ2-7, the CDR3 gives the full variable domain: DGGITQSPKYLFRKEGQNVTLSCEQNLNHDAMYWYRQDPGQGLRLIYYSQIVNDFQKGDIAEGYSVSREKKESFPLTVTSAQKNPTAFYLCASSIDLQGTFFYEQYFGPGTRLTVT.

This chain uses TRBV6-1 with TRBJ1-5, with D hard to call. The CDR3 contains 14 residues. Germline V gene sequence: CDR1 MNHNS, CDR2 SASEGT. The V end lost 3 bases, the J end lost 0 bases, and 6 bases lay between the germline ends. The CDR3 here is CASSDGYSNQPQHF. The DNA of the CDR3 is TGTGCCAGCAGTGACGGGTATAGCAATCAGCCCCAGCATTTT.

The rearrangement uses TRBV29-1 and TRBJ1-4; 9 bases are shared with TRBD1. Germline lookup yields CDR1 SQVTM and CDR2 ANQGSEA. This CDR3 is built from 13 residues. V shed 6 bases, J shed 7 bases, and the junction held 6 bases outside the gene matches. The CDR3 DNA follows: TGCAGCGTGATAGACAGGGGGGGTGAAAAACTGTTTTTT. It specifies CSVIDRGGEKLFF.

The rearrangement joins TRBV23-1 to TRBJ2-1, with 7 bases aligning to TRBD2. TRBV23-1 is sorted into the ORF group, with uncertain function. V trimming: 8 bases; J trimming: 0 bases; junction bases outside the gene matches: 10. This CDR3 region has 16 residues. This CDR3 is CASGQGGVDSYNEQFF. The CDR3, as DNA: TGCGCCAGCGGCCAGGGAGGGGTTGACTCCTACAATGAGCAGTTCTTC.

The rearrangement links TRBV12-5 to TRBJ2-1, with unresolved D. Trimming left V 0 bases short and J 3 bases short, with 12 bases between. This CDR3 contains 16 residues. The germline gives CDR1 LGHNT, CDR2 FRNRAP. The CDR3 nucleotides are TGTGCTAGTGGTTTGGTACGGAAGTTCCACTACAATGAGCAGTTCTTC. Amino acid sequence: CASGLVRKFHYNEQFF.

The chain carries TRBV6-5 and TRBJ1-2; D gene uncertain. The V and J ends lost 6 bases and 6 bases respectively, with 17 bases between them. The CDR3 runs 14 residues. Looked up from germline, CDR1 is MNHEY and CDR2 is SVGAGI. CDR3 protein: CASSLIVSSNGYTF. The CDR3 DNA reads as TGTGCCAGCAGCCTAATTGTTTCATCAAATGGCTACACCTTC.

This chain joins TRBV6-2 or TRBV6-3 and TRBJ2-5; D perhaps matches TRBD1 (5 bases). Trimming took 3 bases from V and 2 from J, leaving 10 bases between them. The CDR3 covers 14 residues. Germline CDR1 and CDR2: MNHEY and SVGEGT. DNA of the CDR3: TGTGCCAGCAGTTATATAAACAGGCAAGAGACCCAGTACTTC. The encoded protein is CASSYINRQETQYF.

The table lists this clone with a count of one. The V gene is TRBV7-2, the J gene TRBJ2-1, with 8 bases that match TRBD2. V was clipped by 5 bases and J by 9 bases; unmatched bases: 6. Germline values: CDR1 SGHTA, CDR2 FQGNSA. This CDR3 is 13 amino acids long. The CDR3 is CASSLQRESEQFF. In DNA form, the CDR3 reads TGTGCCAGCAGCCTTCAGCGGGAGAGTGAGCAGTTCTTC.

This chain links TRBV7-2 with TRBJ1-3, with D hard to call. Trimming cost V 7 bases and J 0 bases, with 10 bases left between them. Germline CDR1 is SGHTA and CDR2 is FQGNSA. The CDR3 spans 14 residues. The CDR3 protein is CASKETHSGNTIYF. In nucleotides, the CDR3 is TGTGCCAGCAAGGAGACCCACTCTGGAAACACCATATATTTT.

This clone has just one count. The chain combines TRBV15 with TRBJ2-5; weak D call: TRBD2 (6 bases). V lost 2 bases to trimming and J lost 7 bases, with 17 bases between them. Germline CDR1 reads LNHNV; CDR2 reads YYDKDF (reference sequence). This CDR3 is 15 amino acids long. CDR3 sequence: CATSRRGGTPGTQYF. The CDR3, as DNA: TGTGCCACCAGCAGAAGGGGCGGGACGCCCGGGACCCAGTACTTC.

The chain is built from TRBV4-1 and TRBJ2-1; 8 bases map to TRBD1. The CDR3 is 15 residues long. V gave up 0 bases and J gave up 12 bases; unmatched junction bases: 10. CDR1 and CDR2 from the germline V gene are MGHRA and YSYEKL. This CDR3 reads CASSQDRGPALGQFF. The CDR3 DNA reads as TGCGCCAGCAGCCAAGACAGGGGGCCCGCATTGGGGCAGTTCTTC.

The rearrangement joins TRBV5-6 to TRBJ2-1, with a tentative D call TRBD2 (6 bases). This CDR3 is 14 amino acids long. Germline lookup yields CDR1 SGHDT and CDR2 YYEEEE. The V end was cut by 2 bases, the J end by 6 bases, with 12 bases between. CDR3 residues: CASSFRDLGNEQFF. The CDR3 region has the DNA TGTGCCAGCAGCTTCCGGGACTTGGGCAATGAGCAGTTCTTC.

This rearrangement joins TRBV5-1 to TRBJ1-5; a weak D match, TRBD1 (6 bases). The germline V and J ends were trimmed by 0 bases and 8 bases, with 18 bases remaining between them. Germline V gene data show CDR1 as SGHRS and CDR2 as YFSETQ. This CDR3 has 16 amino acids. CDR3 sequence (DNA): TGCGCCAGCAGCTTGGGAGGGGGGCGACTCGGGGAGCCCCAGCATTTT. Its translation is CASSLGGGRLGEPQHF.

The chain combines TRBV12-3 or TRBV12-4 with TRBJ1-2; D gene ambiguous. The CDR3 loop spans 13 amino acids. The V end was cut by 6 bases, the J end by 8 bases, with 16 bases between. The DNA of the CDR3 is TGTGCCAGCAGCCCGACAACAACGGGAGGCTACACCTTC. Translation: CASSPTTTGGYTF.

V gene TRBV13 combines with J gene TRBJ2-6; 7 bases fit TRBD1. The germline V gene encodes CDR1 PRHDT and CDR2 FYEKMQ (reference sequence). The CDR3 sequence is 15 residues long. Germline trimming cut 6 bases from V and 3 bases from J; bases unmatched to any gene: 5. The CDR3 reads CASSLTGVGANVLTF. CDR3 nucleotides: TGTGCCAGCAGTCTTACAGGGGTTGGGGCCAACGTCCTGACTTTC.

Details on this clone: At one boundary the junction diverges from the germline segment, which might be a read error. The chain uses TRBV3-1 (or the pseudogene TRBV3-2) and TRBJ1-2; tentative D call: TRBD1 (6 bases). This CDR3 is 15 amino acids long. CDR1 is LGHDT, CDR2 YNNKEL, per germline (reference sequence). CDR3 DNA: TGTGCCACCAGCCAAGAAACCCCACGACAGGATGGCTACACCTTC. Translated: CATSQETPRQDGYTF.

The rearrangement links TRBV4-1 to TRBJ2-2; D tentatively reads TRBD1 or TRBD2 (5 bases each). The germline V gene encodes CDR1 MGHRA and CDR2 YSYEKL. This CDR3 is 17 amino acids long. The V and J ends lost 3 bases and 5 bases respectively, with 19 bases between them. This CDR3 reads CASSHPSRGRTTGELFF. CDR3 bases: TGCGCCAGCAGCCACCCATCCCGGGGCAGAACTACCGGGGAGCTGTTTTTT.

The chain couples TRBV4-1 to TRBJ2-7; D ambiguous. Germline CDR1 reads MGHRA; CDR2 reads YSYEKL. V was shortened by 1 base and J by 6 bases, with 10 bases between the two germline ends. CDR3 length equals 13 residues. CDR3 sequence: CASSQVYPSEQYF. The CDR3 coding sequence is TGCGCCAGCAGCCAAGTTTATCCGTCCGAGCAGTACTTC.

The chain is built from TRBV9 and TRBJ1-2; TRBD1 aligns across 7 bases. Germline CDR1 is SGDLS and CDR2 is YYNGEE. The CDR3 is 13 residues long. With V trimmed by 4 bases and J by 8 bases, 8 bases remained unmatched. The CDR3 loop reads CASSPRQGWGYTF. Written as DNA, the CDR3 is TGTGCCAGCAGCCCAAGACAGGGATGGGGCTACACCTTC.

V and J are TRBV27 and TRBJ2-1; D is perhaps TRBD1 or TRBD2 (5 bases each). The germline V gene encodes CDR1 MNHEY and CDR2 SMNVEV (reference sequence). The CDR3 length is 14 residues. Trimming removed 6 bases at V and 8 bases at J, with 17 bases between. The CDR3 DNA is TGTGCCAGCAGAACAATGGGACCTACGGATGAGCAGTTCTTC. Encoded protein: CASRTMGPTDEQFF.

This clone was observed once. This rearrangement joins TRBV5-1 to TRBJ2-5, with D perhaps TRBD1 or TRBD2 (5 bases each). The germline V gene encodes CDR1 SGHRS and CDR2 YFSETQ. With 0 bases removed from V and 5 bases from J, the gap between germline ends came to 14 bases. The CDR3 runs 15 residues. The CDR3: CASSLAGATPETQYF. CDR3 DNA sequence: TGCGCCAGCAGCTTGGCCGGGGCTACCCCGGAGACCCAGTACTTC.